This TCR beta chain was identified during a study of blood T cell repertoires in COVID-19. The table came from immunoSEQ multiplex PCR; TCRdb's copy has only in-frame clones and leaves some out. The table has around 55,000 clones, roughly 80% seen once. The specimen sequenced was peripheral blood. This receptor was taken from a human donor in a cohort sampled during active or convalescent COVID-19.

CDR3 sequence reads: CASAGSSYNEQFF. The CDR3 nucleotides read TGTGCCAGCGCGGGGAGCTCCTACAATGAGCAGTTCTTC. The chain recombines TRBV9 with TRBJ2-1; tentative D call: TRBD2 (6 bases). CDR1 and CDR2 from the germline V gene are SGDLS and YYNGEE. The CDR3 runs 13 residues. Trimming took 7 bases from V and 0 from J, leaving 8 bases between them.